Below, one T cell receptor (beta chain) is given with its context. Method: immunoSEQ multiplex PCR; TCRdb's copy keeps in-frame clones and lacks some. In the table there are roughly 34,000 clones, roughly 75% of which are singletons. This specimen belongs to a study of chemoradiotherapy in HPV16-positive cancers. The sample here was blood, taken from a patient who underwent chemoradiotherapy. The origin of this receptor is a human donor with HPV-associated anogenital cancer.

The CDR3 is CASSPSGAHNEQFF. Written as DNA, the CDR3 is TGTGCCAGCAGCCCTAGCGGGGCTCACAATGAGCAGTTCTTC. The chain is built from TRBV7-9 and TRBJ2-1; 9 bases agree with TRBD2. Germline CDR1 and CDR2: SEHNR and FQNEAQ (reference sequence). Trimming removed 5 bases from V and 5 bases from J; junction bases left unmatched: 4. The CDR3 totals 14 residues. Together with reference TRBV7-9 and TRBJ2-1, the CDR3 gives the full variable domain: DTGVSQNPRHKITKRGQNVTFRCDPISEHNRLYWYRQTLGQGPEFLTYFQNEAQLEKSRLLSDRFSAERPKGSFSTLEIQRTEQGDSAMYLCASSPSGAHNEQFFGPGTRLTVL.